The TCR beta chain described here comes from a study of beta chain features in type 1 diabetes. Comments on this clone: The same CDR3 arises from other DNA sequences in this sample as well.

Reverse transcription of all isolated RNA meant that expressed TCRB transcripts were sequenced. Using immunoSEQ multiplex PCR, the repertoire was profiled, and TCRdb retains in-frame clones only, with some absent. This sample has under 300,000 clones, with around 26% found just once. Heparinised blood was drawn once per donor, averaging about 116 mL. The receptor was isolated from a man aged 25-45 years in good health. The source material was central memory CD4+ T cells from blood.

CDR3 sequence reads: CSARTSGGTDTQYF. The CDR3 DNA sequence: TGCAGCGCAAGGACTAGCGGGGGCACAGATACGCAGTATTTT. V is TRBV29-1 and J is TRBJ2-3; 12 bases match TRBD2. V shed 7 bases, J shed 1 base, and the junction held 3 bases outside the gene matches. Germline V gene lookup returns CDR1 SQVTM and CDR2 ANQGSEA. The CDR3 runs to 14 residues.